This TCR beta chain appears in the sequencing data of a study of T cell responses to AZD1222 COVID-19 vaccine. Overall study context: Whether given at about 4 or about 12 weeks, second doses were pooled.

The table came from immunoSEQ multiplex PCR; TCRdb's copy has only in-frame clones and leaves some out. The data contain 80,000 to 130,000 clones, about 83% of them singletons. Overall study findings and caveats: Elevations in Spike-specific TCR breadth and depth followed administration of two AZD1222 doses. Baseline testing showed seropositivity in only six AZD1222 recipients. Among the donors, most were white British and more were female, and clonal diversity was possibly underestimated.

A remark on this clone: What it recognizes is unknown.

CDR1 MNHEY and CDR2 SVGEGT come from the germline V gene. The CDR3 has 14 amino acids. With 7 bases clipped from V and 6 bases from J, the junction kept 10 bases outside the gene matches. The receptor was derived from an adult in good health. Sequencing was performed on peripheral blood, taken on day 0 of AZD1222 vaccination. This chain joins TRBV6-2 or TRBV6-3 and TRBJ1-1, with TRBD1 matching 8 bases. As DNA, the CDR3 is TGTGCCAGCACCCCGACAGGGGCACGCGCTGAAGCTTTCTTT. Amino acids: CASTPTGARAEAFF.